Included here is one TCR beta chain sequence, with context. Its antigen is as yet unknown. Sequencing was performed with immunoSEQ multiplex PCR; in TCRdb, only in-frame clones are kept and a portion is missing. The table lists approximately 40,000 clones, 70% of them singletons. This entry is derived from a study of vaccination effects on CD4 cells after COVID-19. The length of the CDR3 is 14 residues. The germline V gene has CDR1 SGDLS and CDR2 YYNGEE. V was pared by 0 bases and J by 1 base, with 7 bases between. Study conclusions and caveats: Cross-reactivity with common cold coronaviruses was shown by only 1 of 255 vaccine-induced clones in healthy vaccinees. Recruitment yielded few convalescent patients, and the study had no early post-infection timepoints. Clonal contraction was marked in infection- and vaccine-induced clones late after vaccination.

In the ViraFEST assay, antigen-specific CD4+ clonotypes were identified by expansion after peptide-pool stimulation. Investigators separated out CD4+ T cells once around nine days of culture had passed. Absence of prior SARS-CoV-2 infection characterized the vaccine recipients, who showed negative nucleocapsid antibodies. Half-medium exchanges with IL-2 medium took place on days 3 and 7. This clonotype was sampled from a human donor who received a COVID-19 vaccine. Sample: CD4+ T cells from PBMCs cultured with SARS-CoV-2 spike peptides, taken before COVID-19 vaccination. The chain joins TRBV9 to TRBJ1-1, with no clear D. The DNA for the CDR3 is TGTGCCAGCAGCGTAGGACTCTCGAACACTGAAGCTTTCTTT. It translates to CASSVGLSNTEAFF.